This TCR beta chain was sequenced in a study of T cells expressing NK-cell markers. CDR3 length: 15 residues. The V gene's germline CDR1 is SGDLS and CDR2 YYNGEE. Using the 5' RACE reads, TCRdb records one entry per CDR3 protein without DNA. This listing includes fewer than 400,000 distinct CDR3 sequences. Note on this clonotype: Its antigen remains unidentified.

The study's findings and limits: Of the CD8+ T cells in 5 to 7 donors, roughly 1.0-7.0% belonged to dominant NKG2C+ clonotypes. Expanded NKG2C+ T cell clones were not confirmed as HCMV-specific.

The source material was blood T cells: a sorted CD56 or NKG2C T cell subset, CD4+ or CD8+ T cells, or bulk PBMC T cells (not recorded which). This clonotype was obtained from a woman in her forties or fifties in good health. This chain connects TRBV9 to TRBJ2-5. The CDR3 sequence is CASSVPSTGQETQYF.